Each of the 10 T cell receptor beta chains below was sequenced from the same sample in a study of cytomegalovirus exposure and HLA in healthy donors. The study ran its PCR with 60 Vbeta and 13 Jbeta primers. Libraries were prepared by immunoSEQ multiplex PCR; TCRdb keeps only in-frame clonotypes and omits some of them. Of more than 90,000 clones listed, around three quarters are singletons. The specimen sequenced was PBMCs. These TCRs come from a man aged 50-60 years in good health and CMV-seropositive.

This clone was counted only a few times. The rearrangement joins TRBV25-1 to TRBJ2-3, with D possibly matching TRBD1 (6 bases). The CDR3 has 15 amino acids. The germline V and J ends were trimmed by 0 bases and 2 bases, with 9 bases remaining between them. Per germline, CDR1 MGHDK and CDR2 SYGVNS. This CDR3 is CASSEYTGPTDTQYF. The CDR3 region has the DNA TGTGCCAGCAGTGAATATACAGGGCCCACAGATACGCAGTATTTT.

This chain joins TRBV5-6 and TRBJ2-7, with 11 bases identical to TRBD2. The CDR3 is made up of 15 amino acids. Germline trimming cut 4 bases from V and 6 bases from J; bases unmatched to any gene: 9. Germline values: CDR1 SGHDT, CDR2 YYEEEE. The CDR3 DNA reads TGTGCCAGCAGCCCTTTAGCGGGAGGGCCGGTCGAGCAGTACTTC. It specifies CASSPLAGGPVEQYF.

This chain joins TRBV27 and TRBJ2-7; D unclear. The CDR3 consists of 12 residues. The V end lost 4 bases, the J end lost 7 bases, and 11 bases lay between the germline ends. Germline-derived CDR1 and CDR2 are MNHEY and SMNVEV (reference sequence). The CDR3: CASSSTPGEQYF. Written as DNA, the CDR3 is TGTGCCAGCAGTTCCACTCCGGGTGAGCAGTACTTC.

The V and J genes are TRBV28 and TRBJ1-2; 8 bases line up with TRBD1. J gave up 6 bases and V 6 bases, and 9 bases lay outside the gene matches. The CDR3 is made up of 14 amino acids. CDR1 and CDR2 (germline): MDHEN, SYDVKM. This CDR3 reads CASSPSRTGHGYTF. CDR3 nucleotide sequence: TGTGCCAGCAGCCCATCTAGGACAGGGCATGGCTACACCTTC.

Here the CDR3 reads CASRPPGTGVQPQHF. The CDR3 nucleotides read TGTGCCAGCAGGCCTCCAGGGACAGGGGTTCAGCCCCAGCATTTT. The V gene is TRBV6-5, the J gene TRBJ1-5, with 10 positions matching TRBD1. This CDR3 is 15 amino acids long. The junction had 8 bases not matched to a gene; V was cut back by 6 bases and J by 6 bases. Germline V lookup: CDR1 MNHEY, CDR2 SVGAGI.

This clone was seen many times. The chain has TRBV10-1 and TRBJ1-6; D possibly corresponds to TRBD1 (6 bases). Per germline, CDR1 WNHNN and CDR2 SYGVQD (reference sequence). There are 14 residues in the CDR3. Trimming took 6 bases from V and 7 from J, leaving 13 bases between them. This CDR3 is CASSTGTSNSPLHF. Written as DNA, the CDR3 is TGCGCCAGCAGCACCGGGACATCGAATTCACCCCTCCACTTT.

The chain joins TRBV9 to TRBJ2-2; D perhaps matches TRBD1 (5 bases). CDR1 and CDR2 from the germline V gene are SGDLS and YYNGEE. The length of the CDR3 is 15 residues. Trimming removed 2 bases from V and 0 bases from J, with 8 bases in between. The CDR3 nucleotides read TGTGCCAGCAGCGTGGGGCTATCGAACACCGGGGAGCTGTTTTTT. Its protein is CASSVGLSNTGELFF.

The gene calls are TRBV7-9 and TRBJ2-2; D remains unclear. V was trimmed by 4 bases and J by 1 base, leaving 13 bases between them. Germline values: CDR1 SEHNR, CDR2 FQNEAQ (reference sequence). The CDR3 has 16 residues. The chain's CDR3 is CASSSPSDKNTGELFF. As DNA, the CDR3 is TGTGCCAGCAGCTCCCCCTCCGACAAGAACACCGGGGAGCTGTTTTTT. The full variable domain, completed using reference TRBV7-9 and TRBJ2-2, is DTGVSQNPRHKITKRGQNVTFRCDPISEHNRLYWYRQTLGQGPEFLTYFQNEAQLEKSRLLSDRFSAERPKGSFSTLEIQRTEQGDSAMYLCASSSPSDKNTGELFFGEGSRLTVL.

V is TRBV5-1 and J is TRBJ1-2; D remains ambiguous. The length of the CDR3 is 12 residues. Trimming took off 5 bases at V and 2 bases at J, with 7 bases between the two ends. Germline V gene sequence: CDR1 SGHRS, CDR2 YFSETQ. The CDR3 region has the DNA TGCGCCAGCAGAGAGGCGAACTATGGCTACACCTTC. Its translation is CASREANYGYTF.

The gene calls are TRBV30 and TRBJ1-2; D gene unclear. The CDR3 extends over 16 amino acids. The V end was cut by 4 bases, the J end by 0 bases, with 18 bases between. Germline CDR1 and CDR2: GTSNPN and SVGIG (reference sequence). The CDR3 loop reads CAWTPASLAANYGYTF. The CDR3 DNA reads TGTGCCTGGACCCCTGCCTCCTTGGCAGCTAACTATGGCTACACCTTC.